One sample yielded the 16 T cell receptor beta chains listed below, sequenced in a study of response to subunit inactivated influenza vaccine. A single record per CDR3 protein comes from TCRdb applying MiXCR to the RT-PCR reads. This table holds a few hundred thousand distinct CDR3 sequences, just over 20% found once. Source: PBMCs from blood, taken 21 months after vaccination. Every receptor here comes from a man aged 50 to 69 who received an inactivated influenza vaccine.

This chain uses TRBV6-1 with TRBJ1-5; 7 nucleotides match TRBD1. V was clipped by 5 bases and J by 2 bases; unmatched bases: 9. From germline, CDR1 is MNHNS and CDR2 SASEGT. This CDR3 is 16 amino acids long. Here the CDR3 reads CASSPTGAVGNQPQHF. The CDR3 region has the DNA TGTGCCAGCAGTCCCACAGGGGCGGTTGGCAATCAGCCCCAGCATTTT.

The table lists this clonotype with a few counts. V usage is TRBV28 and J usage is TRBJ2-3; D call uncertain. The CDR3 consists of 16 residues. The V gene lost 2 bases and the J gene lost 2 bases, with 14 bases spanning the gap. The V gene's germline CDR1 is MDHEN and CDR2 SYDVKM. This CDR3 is CASSLDLLTDTDTQYF. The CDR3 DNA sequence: TGTGCCAGCAGTTTAGACTTATTGACGGACACAGATACGCAGTATTTT.

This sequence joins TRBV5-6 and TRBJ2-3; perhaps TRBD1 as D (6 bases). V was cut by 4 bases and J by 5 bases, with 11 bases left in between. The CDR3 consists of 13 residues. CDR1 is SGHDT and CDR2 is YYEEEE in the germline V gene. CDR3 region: CASSPGDRDTQYF. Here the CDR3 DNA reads TGTGCCAGCAGCCCAGGGGATAGAGATACGCAGTATTTT.

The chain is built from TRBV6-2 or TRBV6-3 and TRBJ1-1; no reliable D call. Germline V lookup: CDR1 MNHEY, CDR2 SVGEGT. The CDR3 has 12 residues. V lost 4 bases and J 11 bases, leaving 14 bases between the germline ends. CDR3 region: CASSWAQQYAFF. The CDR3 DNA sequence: TGTGCCAGCAGTTGGGCCCAACAGTATGCTTTCTTT.

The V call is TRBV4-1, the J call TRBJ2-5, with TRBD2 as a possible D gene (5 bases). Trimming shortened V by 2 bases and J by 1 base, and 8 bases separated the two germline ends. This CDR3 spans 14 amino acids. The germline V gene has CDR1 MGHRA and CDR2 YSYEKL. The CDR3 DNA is TGCGCCAGCAGCCAAATCGGACTCCAAGAGACCCAGTACTTC. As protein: CASSQIGLQETQYF.

The chain's CDR3 is CASSLGRVNEKLFF. CDR3 sequence (DNA): TGCGCCAGCAGCTTGGGACGGGTTAATGAAAAACTGTTTTTT. The V gene is TRBV5-1, the J gene TRBJ1-4; D remains unclear. The CDR3 runs 14 residues. Germline values: CDR1 SGHRS, CDR2 YFSETQ. The germline V and J ends were trimmed by 0 bases and 4 bases, with 7 bases remaining between them.

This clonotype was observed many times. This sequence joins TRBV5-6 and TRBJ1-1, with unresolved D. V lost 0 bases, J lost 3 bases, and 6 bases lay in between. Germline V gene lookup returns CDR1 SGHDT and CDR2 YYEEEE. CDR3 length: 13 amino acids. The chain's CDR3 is CASSLGVDTEAFF. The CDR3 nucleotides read TGTGCCAGCAGCTTGGGGGTTGACACTGAAGCTTTCTTT.

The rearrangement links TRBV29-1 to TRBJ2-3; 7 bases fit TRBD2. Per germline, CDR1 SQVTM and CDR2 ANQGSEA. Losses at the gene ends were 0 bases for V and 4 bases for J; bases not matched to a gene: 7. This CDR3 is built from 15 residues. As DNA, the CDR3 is TGCAGCGTTGAAGAGTGGGGGGGGAGCCCAGATACGCAGTATTTT. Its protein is CSVEEWGGSPDTQYF.

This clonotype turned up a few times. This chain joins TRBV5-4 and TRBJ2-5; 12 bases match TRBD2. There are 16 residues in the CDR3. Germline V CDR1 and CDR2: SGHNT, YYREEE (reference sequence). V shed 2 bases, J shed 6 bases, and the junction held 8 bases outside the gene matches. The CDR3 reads CASSLATSGGSKTQYF. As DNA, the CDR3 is TGTGCCAGCAGCTTAGCGACTAGCGGGGGATCCAAGACCCAGTACTTC. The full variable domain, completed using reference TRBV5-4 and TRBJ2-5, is ETGVTQSPTHLIKTRGQQVTLRCSSQSGHNTVSWYQQALGQGPQFIFQYYREEENGRGNFPPRFSGLQFPNYSSELNVNALELDDSALYLCASSLATSGGSKTQYFGPGTRLLVL.

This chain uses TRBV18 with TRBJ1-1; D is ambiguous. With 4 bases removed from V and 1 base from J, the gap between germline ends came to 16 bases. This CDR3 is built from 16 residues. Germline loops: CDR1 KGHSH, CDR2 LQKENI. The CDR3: CASSRALGRENTEAFF. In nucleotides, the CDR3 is TGTGCCAGCTCACGGGCCCTAGGCAGAGAGAACACTGAAGCTTTCTTT.

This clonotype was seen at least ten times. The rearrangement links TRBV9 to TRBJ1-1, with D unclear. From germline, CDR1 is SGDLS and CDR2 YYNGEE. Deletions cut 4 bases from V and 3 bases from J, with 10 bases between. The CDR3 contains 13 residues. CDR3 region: CASSPRSDTEAFF. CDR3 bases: TGTGCCAGCAGCCCCCGGTCGGACACTGAAGCTTTCTTT.

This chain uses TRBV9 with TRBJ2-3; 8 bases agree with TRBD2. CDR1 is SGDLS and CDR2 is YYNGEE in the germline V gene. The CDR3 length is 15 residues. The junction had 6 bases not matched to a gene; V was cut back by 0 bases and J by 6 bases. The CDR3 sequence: CASSVGPAGEDTQYF. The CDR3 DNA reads TGTGCCAGCAGCGTAGGACCAGCGGGGGAGGATACGCAGTATTTT.

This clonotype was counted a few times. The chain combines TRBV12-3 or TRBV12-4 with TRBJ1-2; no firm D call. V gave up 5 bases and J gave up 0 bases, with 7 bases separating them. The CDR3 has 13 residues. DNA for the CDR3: TGTGCCAGCAGTACAGAGCCTAACTATGGCTACACCTTC. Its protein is CASSTEPNYGYTF.

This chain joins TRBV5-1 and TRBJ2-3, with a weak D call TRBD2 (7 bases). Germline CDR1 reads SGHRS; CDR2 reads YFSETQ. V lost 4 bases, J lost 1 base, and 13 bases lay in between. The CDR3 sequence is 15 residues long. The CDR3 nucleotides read TGCGCCAGCAGCCCAGAGGGGGGGCGCACAGATACGCAGTATTTT. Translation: CASSPEGGRTDTQYF.

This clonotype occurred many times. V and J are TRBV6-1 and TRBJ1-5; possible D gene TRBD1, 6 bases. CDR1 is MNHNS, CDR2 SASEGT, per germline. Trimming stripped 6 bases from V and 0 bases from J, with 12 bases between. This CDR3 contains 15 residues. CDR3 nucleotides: TGTGCCAGCAGGCCAACAGGGTATAGCAATCAGCCCCAGCATTTT. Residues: CASRPTGYSNQPQHF.

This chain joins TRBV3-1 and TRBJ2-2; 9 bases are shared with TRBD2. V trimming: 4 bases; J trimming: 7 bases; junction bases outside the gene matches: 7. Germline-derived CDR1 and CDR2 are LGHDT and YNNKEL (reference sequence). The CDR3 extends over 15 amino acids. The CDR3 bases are TGTGCCAGCAGCCCCCGACTAGCGGCTATCGGGGAGCTGTTTTTT. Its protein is CASSPRLAAIGELFF.